These 23 T cell receptor beta chains were sequenced from one sample in a study of T cell responses to AZD1222 COVID-19 vaccine. Using immunoSEQ multiplex PCR, the repertoire was profiled, and TCRdb retains in-frame clones only, with some absent. This table holds about 35,000 clones, roughly 90% found once. Source: peripheral blood, taken on day 0 of AZD1222 vaccination. The receptors derive from an adult in good health.

This rearrangement joins TRBV27 to TRBJ2-6; D perhaps matches TRBD2 (6 bases). CDR3 length: 14 residues. The germline CDR1 and CDR2 sequences are MNHEY and SMNVEV (reference sequence). V lost 5 bases to trimming and J lost 4 bases, with 9 bases between them. The chain's CDR3 is CASSRGTGANVLTF. The CDR3 DNA is TGTGCCAGCAGTCGGGGGACCGGGGCCAACGTCCTGACTTTC.

This CDR3 is CASSKLAGVTDTQYF. The DNA of the CDR3 is TGTGCCAGCAGCAAATTAGCGGGAGTGACAGATACGCAGTATTTT. The chain employs TRBV7-6 and TRBJ2-3, with 9 bases fitting TRBD2. J lost 3 bases, V lost 5 bases, and 6 bases had no gene match. The CDR3 extends over 15 amino acids. The germline V gene encodes CDR1 SGHVS and CDR2 FNYEAQ.

This chain connects TRBV6-1 to TRBJ1-1; maybe TRBD1 (5 bases). The germline V gene encodes CDR1 MNHNS and CDR2 SASEGT. This CDR3 has 15 residues. The V gene lost 3 bases and the J gene lost 2 bases, with 13 bases spanning the gap. The CDR3 here is CASSEGLRINTEAFF. The CDR3, as DNA: TGTGCCAGCAGTGAGGGACTCAGGATTAACACTGAAGCTTTCTTT.

This clone was picked up a small number of times. The chain joins TRBV7-2 to TRBJ1-3; weak D call: TRBD1 (5 bases). CDR3 size: 14 residues. V was trimmed by 5 bases and J by 0 bases, leaving 8 bases between them. Germline CDR1 SGHTA, CDR2 FQGNSA. CDR3: CASSRGLSGNTIYF. The CDR3 DNA reads TGTGCCAGCAGCCGGGGCCTCTCTGGAAACACCATATATTTT.

V is TRBV30 and J is TRBJ1-2; D not certain. Germline values: CDR1 GTSNPN, CDR2 SVGIG (reference sequence). The CDR3 has 13 amino acids. V lost 4 bases and J 2 bases, leaving 11 bases between the germline ends. Written as DNA, the CDR3 is TGTGCCTGGAATATGGACCGAAACTATGGCTACACCTTC. Translated, it gives CAWNMDRNYGYTF.

The chain uses TRBV6-5 and TRBJ2-4; the match to TRBD2 covers 7 bases. Germline-derived CDR1 and CDR2 are MNHEY and SVGAGI. This CDR3 region has 14 residues. The ends lost 7 bases at V and 8 bases at J; junction bases unmatched: 11. The CDR3, as DNA: TGTGCCAGCACCATGAGCGGGACCCCCGACATTCAGTACTTC. Translating it yields CASTMSGTPDIQYF.

This chain uses TRBV19 with TRBJ2-1; possibly TRBD1 for D (6 bases). Germline CDR1 and CDR2: LNHDA and SQIVND (reference sequence). This CDR3 has 16 residues. Trimming left V 6 bases short and J 0 bases short, with 15 bases between. The CDR3 nucleotides read TGTGCCAGTAGGCCTGTGGACAGTAGCTCCTACAATGAGCAGTTCTTC. Its translation is CASRPVDSSSYNEQFF.

This chain connects TRBV6-1 to TRBJ2-3, with TRBD2 as a possible D gene (6 bases). Germline V gene data show CDR1 as MNHNS and CDR2 as SASEGT. Between the trimmed V and J ends, which lost 2 bases and 2 bases, there was a span of 20 bases. This CDR3 spans 18 amino acids. The CDR3 is CASSETVVAVRPTDTQYF. CDR3 DNA sequence: TGTGCCAGCAGTGAAACGGTTGTAGCGGTCCGCCCCACAGATACGCAGTATTTT.

The J gene is TRBJ2-7, the V gene TRBV7-8; D may be TRBD1 (5 bases). The germline gives CDR1 SGHVS, CDR2 FQNEAQ. CDR3 length: 12 residues. Trimming removed 3 bases at V and 5 bases at J, with 8 bases between. CDR3 coding DNA: TGTGCCAGCAGCTTGTCCAGGGACGAGCAGTACTTC. Translating gives CASSLSRDEQYF. The whole variable domain, remainder taken from reference TRBV7-8 and TRBJ2-7, is GAGVSQSPRYKVAKRGQDVALRCDPISGHVSLFWYQQALGQGPEFLTYFQNEAQLDKSGLPSDRFFAERPEGSVSTLKIQRTQQEDSAVYLCASSLSRDEQYFGPGTRLTVT.

The gene calls are TRBV2 and TRBJ2-1; D might be TRBD1 (5 bases). V gave up 4 bases and J gave up 8 bases, with 9 bases separating them. CDR3 length equals 12 residues. The germline V gene has CDR1 SNHLY and CDR2 FYNNEI. CDR3 sequence reads: CASSVEGDEQFF. The CDR3 bases are TGTGCCAGCAGTGTCGAAGGGGATGAGCAGTTCTTC.

The V call is TRBV7-8, the J call TRBJ1-1; D might be TRBD1 (5 bases). The CDR3 is 15 residues long. Germline values: CDR1 SGHVS, CDR2 FQNEAQ. The V gene lost 1 base and the J gene lost 0 bases, with 9 bases spanning the gap. The CDR3 nucleotides read TGTGCCAGCAGCTTAGGGGGACGGATGAACACTGAAGCTTTCTTT. This gives the protein CASSLGGRMNTEAFF.

This chain uses TRBV7-6 with TRBJ2-2; 8 nucleotides line up with TRBD1. Per germline, CDR1 SGHVS and CDR2 FNYEAQ. This CDR3 comprises 17 residues. Trimming removed 1 base from V and 5 bases from J; junction bases left unmatched: 9. The CDR3 protein is CASSLENRGARTGELFF. DNA of the CDR3: TGTGCCAGCAGCTTAGAAAACAGGGGGGCCCGGACCGGGGAGCTGTTTTTT.

The chain employs TRBV24-1 and TRBJ2-7, with 8 bases identical to TRBD2. Trimming took 9 bases from V and 2 from J; bases not matched to a gene: 5. Germline CDR1 is KGHDR and CDR2 is SFDVKD. The CDR3 consists of 13 residues. The CDR3 is CATGSGGTYEQYF. CDR3 DNA: TGTGCCACCGGGTCGGGGGGGACCTACGAGCAGTACTTC.

The chain combines TRBV18 with TRBJ2-1, with D possibly called TRBD1 or TRBD2 (5 bases each). V lost 6 bases to trimming and J lost 4 bases, with 16 bases between them. This CDR3 has 15 amino acids. CDR1 and CDR2 (germline): KGHSH, LQKENI. The CDR3 nucleotides read TGTGCCAGCTCGCAACCCGGGACGGCATACAATGAGCAGTTCTTC. Encoded protein: CASSQPGTAYNEQFF.

This rearrangement joins TRBV15 to TRBJ2-5; D is tentatively TRBD1 or TRBD2 (5 bases each). The CDR3 length is 16 residues. V was cut by 0 bases and J by 4 bases, with 15 bases left in between. Germline CDR1 is LNHNV and CDR2 is YYDKDF (reference sequence). The CDR3 protein is CATSRDHGAGRETQYF. The CDR3 DNA reads TGTGCCACCAGCAGAGACCACGGGGCAGGTCGAGAGACCCAGTACTTC.

J is TRBJ2-2 and V is TRBV11-2; TRBD1 matches 12 bases. Germline lookup yields CDR1 SGHAT and CDR2 FQNNGV. The CDR3 runs to 14 residues. J was trimmed by 12 bases and V by 5 bases; bases with no gene match: 7. The CDR3 region has the DNA TGTGCCAGCAGCAGGGGACAGGGGGCGCGTAAGCTGTTTTTT. Translated, it gives CASSRGQGARKLFF.

This chain connects TRBV19 to TRBJ1-2, with D possibly matching TRBD1 (5 bases). CDR3 size: 15 residues. V lost 0 bases and J lost 1, with 9 bases in between. From germline, CDR1 is LNHDA and CDR2 SQIVND (reference sequence). The CDR3 is CASSIESGLNYGYTF. As DNA, the CDR3 is TGTGCCAGTAGTATAGAATCAGGGCTTAACTATGGCTACACCTTC.

Turning to this clone: An end of the junction does not agree with germline; a read error may underlie this. The V and J genes are TRBV28 and TRBJ2-4; 7 bases align to TRBD2. This CDR3 has 17 amino acids. From germline, CDR1 is MDHEN and CDR2 SYDVKM. The CDR3 bases are TGTGCCAGCGGTTTGCCCGGCGCGGGGGTCGCCAAAAACATTCAGTACTTC. Translating gives CASGLPGAGVAKNIQYF.

The chain employs TRBV4-3 and TRBJ2-3; TRBD2 might be the D (5 bases). Germline lookup yields CDR1 LGHNA and CDR2 YSLEER. Trimming left V 0 bases short and J 5 bases short, with 15 bases between. The CDR3 consists of 16 residues. CDR3 residues: CASSQDLGLARDTQYF. The DNA for the CDR3 is TGCGCCAGCAGCCAAGATCTAGGGCTAGCTAGAGATACGCAGTATTTT.

V usage is TRBV19 and J usage is TRBJ1-2, with no clear D. CDR1 and CDR2 (germline): LNHDA, SQIVND (reference sequence). Trimming took 7 bases from V and 4 from J, leaving 10 bases between them. The CDR3 runs 12 residues. Here the CDR3 DNA reads TGTGCCAGTATCAGTCCGTCCTATGGCTACACCTTC. The encoded protein is CASISPSYGYTF.

This chain uses TRBV4-3 with TRBJ2-7; weak D call: TRBD2 (5 bases). This CDR3 contains 15 residues. The germline V and J ends were trimmed by 0 bases and 2 bases, with 11 bases remaining between them. From germline, CDR1 is LGHNA and CDR2 YSLEER. CDR3 amino acids: CASSQDRGLAYEQYF. The CDR3 DNA reads as TGCGCCAGCAGCCAAGACAGAGGGCTCGCCTACGAGCAGTACTTC.

The chain recombines TRBV30 with TRBJ1-1; TRBD1 agrees at 8 bases. V lost 3 bases and J lost 7; bases outside the gene matches: 16. Germline assignment: CDR1 GTSNPN and CDR2 SVGIG (reference sequence). This CDR3 region has 16 residues. CDR3 nucleotide sequence: TGTGCCTGGAGCCCCTGGACGGACAGGGTTTGGAGTGAAGCTTTCTTT. It codes for CAWSPWTDRVWSEAFF.

The CDR3 reads CASSQSRLTGGYTF. The CDR3 DNA reads as TGTGCCAGCAGCCAAAGTCGGTTAACGGGAGGCTACACCTTC. V is TRBV7-9 and J is TRBJ1-2; D is unclear. The CDR3 is 14 residues long. Trimming left V 5 bases short and J 8 bases short, with 18 bases between. Per germline, CDR1 SEHNR and CDR2 FQNEAQ (reference sequence).